This T cell receptor beta chain was obtained from a study of T-cell reconstitution after alpha-beta-depleted transplantation in children. Study-level findings and limits: As was reported, about two months after transplant, alpha-beta T cells came from several hundred expanded graft clones. Most T-cell counts and diversity one year after the transplant came from T cells that were newly produced.

The CDR3 has 15 amino acids. In germline, CDR1 is SGHRS, CDR2 YFSETQ. Trimming took 4 bases from V and 0 from J, leaving 14 bases between them. Construction of the TCRbeta library involved unique molecular identifiers. TCRdb reprocessed the PCR reads via MiXCR and lists one record per CDR3 protein. This repertoire shows roughly 310,000 distinct CDR3 sequences, around 25% found once; its top ten account for approximately 11%. To note about this clonotype: Its antigen is not known.

The receptor comes from a male patient younger than 18 who had a stem cell transplant for acute lymphoblastic leukemia, so the T cells may come from the graft donor. The source was PBMCs, mostly from graft donor cells, collected 180 days after TCRalphabeta/CD19-depleted stem cell transplant. The genes are TRBV5-1 and TRBJ2-7; maybe TRBD1 (5 bases). The CDR3 here is CASSTTGEASYEQYF. The CDR3 DNA reads as TGCGCCAGCAGCACTACAGGAGAAGCCTCCTACGAGCAGTACTTC.